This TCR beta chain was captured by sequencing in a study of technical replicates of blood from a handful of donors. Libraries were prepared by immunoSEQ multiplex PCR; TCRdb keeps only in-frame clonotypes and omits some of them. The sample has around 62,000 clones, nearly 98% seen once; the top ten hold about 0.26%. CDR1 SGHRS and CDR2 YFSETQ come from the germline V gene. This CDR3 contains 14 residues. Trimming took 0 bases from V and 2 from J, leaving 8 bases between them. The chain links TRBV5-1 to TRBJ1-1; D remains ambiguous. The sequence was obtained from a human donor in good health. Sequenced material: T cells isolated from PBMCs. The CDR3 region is CASSLEKQNTEAFF. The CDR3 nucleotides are TGCGCCAGCAGCTTGGAGAAGCAAAACACTGAAGCTTTCTTT.